These 25 T cell receptor beta chains were all obtained from the same sample, sequenced in a study of shared clonotypes between healthy human individuals. Libraries were prepared by immunoSEQ multiplex PCR; TCRdb keeps only in-frame clonotypes and omits some of them. This repertoire shows over a million clones, 70% to 80% found once; its top ten account for about 1.5%. The sample comprised memory CD4+ T cells sorted from blood. The subset is: CD45RA-negative fraction. Source of these receptors: a man aged 18 to 35 in good health.

The chain joins TRBV30 to TRBJ1-6; the match to TRBD1 covers 10 bases. The CDR3 length is 14 residues. Germline CDR1 is GTSNPN and CDR2 is SVGIG (reference sequence). V was pared by 3 bases and J by 7 bases, with 3 bases of the junction left unmatched. The CDR3 DNA reads TGTGCCTGGAGCGACAGGGGGCGGAATTCACCCCTCCACTTT. This gives the protein CAWSDRGRNSPLHF.

The J gene is TRBJ2-7, the V gene TRBV7-2; 7 bases align to TRBD1. The V gene's germline CDR1 is SGHTA and CDR2 FQGNSA. The CDR3 is made up of 17 amino acids. Germline trimming cut 4 bases from V and 7 bases from J; bases unmatched to any gene: 19. This chain's CDR3 is CASSSFLQGGLLGEQYF. The CDR3 DNA is TGTGCCAGCAGCTCCTTCCTCCAAGGGGGCTTACTGGGGGAGCAGTACTTC.

The V gene is TRBV7-8, the J gene TRBJ1-6, with 7 bases aligning to TRBD1. CDR1 and CDR2 (germline): SGHVS, FQNEAQ. The V and J ends lost 4 bases and 7 bases, in that order; junction bases with no gene match: 7. This CDR3 has 15 amino acids. Here the CDR3 reads CASSSTPGGNSPLHF. The CDR3 DNA is TGTGCCAGCAGCTCGACTCCAGGGGGAAATTCACCCCTCCACTTT. The full variable domain, in which reference TRBV7-8 and TRBJ1-6 provide the parts outside the CDR3, is GAGVSQSPRYKVAKRGQDVALRCDPISGHVSLFWYQQALGQGPEFLTYFQNEAQLDKSGLPSDRFFAERPEGSVSTLKIQRTQQEDSAVYLCASSSTPGGNSPLHFGNGTRLTVT.

The J gene is TRBJ2-5, the V gene TRBV6-1, with 9 bases identical to TRBD1. Germline V lookup: CDR1 MNHNS, CDR2 SASEGT. V lost 11 bases, J lost 2 bases, and 12 bases stayed unmatched. There are 15 residues in the CDR3. The CDR3 here is CAGSDGTGWQETQYF. CDR3 bases: TGTGCCGGATCCGACGGGACAGGGTGGCAAGAGACCCAGTACTTC.

The CDR3: CASSPPSTSYNEQFF. DNA for the CDR3: TGTGCCAGCAGTCCCCCTTCGACAAGTTACAATGAGCAGTTCTTC. This chain links TRBV28 with TRBJ2-1, with D hard to call. Per germline, CDR1 MDHEN and CDR2 SYDVKM. This CDR3 region has 15 residues. The V end lost 5 bases, the J end lost 4 bases, and 15 bases lay between the germline ends.

This rearrangement joins TRBV9 to TRBJ2-7; D possibly corresponds to TRBD1 (5 bases). The V end lost 4 bases, the J end lost 2 bases, and 16 bases lay between the germline ends. CDR1 and CDR2 (germline): SGDLS, YYNGEE. This CDR3 is 15 amino acids long. CDR3 residues: CASSPQGAETYEQYF. Written as DNA, the CDR3 is TGTGCCAGCAGCCCTCAAGGGGCAGAAACCTACGAGCAGTACTTC.

V usage is TRBV6-1 and J usage is TRBJ1-5; D call uncertain. V gave up 8 bases and J gave up 5 bases, with 16 bases separating them. Germline CDR1 is MNHNS and CDR2 is SASEGT. This CDR3 has 14 amino acids. The CDR3 DNA reads TGTGCCAGCGAATTAGGAGTGGGTTATCAGCCCCAGCATTTT. Translating gives CASELGVGYQPQHF.

The chain links TRBV19 to TRBJ2-3; a possible D gene is TRBD2 (5 bases). The CDR3 contains 15 residues. The V gene lost 2 bases and the J gene lost 0 bases, with 9 bases spanning the gap. CDR1 is LNHDA, CDR2 SQIVND, per germline (reference sequence). This CDR3 is CASSISGGSTDTQYF. The DNA for the CDR3 is TGTGCCAGTAGTATAAGCGGTGGGAGCACAGATACGCAGTATTTT.

The count of this clone is one. V gene TRBV2 combines with J gene TRBJ2-7; no clear D gene. Germline V lookup: CDR1 SNHLY, CDR2 FYNNEI. This CDR3 is built from 11 residues. Between the trimmed V and J ends, which lost 8 bases and 1 base, there was a span of 6 bases. CDR3 sequence: CASVRSYEQYF. The CDR3 DNA sequence: TGTGCCAGCGTACGGTCCTACGAGCAGTACTTC.

With respect to this clone: A read error may produce the germline difference seen at one junction end. The chain has TRBV2 and TRBJ1-5; 8 bases map to TRBD1. CDR3 length: 15 residues. Germline V gene data show CDR1 as SNHLY and CDR2 as FYNNEI. The CDR3 is CTSSNDRGPNQPQHF. CDR3 DNA sequence: TGTACCAGCAGTAATGACAGGGGCCCTAATCAGCCCCAGCATTTT.

This clone occurred a few times. J is TRBJ1-3 and V is TRBV4-1; no clear D gene. Germline V gene sequence: CDR1 MGHRA, CDR2 YSYEKL. The CDR3 covers 15 residues. V was pared by 0 bases and J by 0 bases, with 6 bases between. CDR3 DNA: TGCGCCAGCAGCCAAGACGGAAGCTCTGGAAACACCATATATTTT. Its protein is CASSQDGSSGNTIYF.

The chain combines TRBV5-1 with TRBJ2-1, with 14 positions matching TRBD2. V lost 4 bases, J lost 4 bases, and 7 bases stayed unmatched. Germline assignment: CDR1 SGHRS and CDR2 YFSETQ. This CDR3 is 17 amino acids long. In DNA form, the CDR3 reads TGCGCCAGCAGCGCGGGACTAGCGGGAGATAGATACAATGAGCAGTTCTTC. Its protein product is CASSAGLAGDRYNEQFF.

The chain uses TRBV29-1 and TRBJ2-5; TRBD1 matches 8 bases. The end of the DNA aligns better with TRBJ2-7, so the J call may be wrong. This CDR3 spans 15 amino acids. Germline values: CDR1 SQVTM, CDR2 ANQGSEA. DNA of the CDR3: TGCAGCGTTGAAGGGGGTGACAGGGGATCCTACGAGCAGTACTTC. It specifies CSVEGGDRGSYEQYF.

This clone has just one count. This sequence joins TRBV19 and TRBJ1-1; 7 nucleotides line up with TRBD1. Per the germline V gene, CDR1 is LNHDA and CDR2 is SQIVND (reference sequence). Germline trimming cut 5 bases from V and 1 base from J; bases unmatched to any gene: 4. The length of the CDR3 is 14 residues. CDR3 loop: CASSPRQGNTEAFF. CDR3 bases: TGTGCCAGTAGTCCCAGACAGGGGAACACTGAAGCTTTCTTT.

The chain carries TRBV9 and TRBJ2-5; TRBD2 agrees at 9 bases. Trimming at V came to 1 base and at J to 3 bases, leaving 7 bases not matched to a gene. The CDR3 is 16 amino acids. CDR1 SGDLS and CDR2 YYNGEE come from the germline V gene. CDR3 protein: CASSVRAGGHEETQYF. CDR3 sequence (DNA): TGTGCCAGCAGCGTACGGGCGGGGGGGCATGAAGAGACCCAGTACTTC.

The chain recombines TRBV6-6 with TRBJ2-1; 8 positions match TRBD1. V lost 2 bases and J lost 8; bases outside the gene matches: 8. This CDR3 region has 15 residues. The germline V gene encodes CDR1 MNHNY and CDR2 SVGAGI (reference sequence). CDR3: CASSYGDRSSDEQFF. CDR3 bases: TGTGCCAGCAGTTACGGGGACAGGTCTTCCGATGAGCAGTTCTTC.

This rearrangement joins TRBV19 to TRBJ2-1, with 7 bases lining up with TRBD2. Germline CDR1 reads LNHDA; CDR2 reads SQIVND (reference sequence). This CDR3 region has 13 residues. CDR3 coding DNA: TGTGGGTCTAGCGGAAGCTCCTACAATGAGCAGTTCTTC. Translating it yields CGSSGSSYNEQFF.

This clone was found once. This same CDR3 is encoded by further DNA sequences in the sample. The chain couples TRBV7-2 to TRBJ2-7; D remains ambiguous. The germline V gene has CDR1 SGHTA and CDR2 FQGNSA. The germline V and J ends were trimmed by 5 bases and 4 bases, with 12 bases remaining between them. The CDR3 spans 13 residues. The CDR3 DNA reads TGTGCCAGCAGCCCCACCGGTTGGTACGAGCAGTACTTC. Protein: CASSPTGWYEQYF. Drawing the rest from reference TRBV7-2 and TRBJ2-7, the complete variable domain is GAGVSQSPSNKVTEKGKDVELRCDPISGHTALYWYRQSLGQGLEFLIYFQGNSAPDKSGLPSDRFSAERTGGSVSTLTIQRTQQEDSAVYLCASSPTGWYEQYFGPGTRLTVT.

This chain uses TRBV2 with TRBJ2-5; D possibly uses TRBD1 or TRBD2 (5 bases each). Germline CDR1 and CDR2: SNHLY and FYNNEI. The CDR3 covers 16 residues. V lost 2 bases, J lost 1 base, and 14 bases lay in between. This CDR3 is CASSERGWGIQETQYF. The CDR3, as DNA: TGTGCCAGCAGTGAACGGGGATGGGGGATCCAAGAGACCCAGTACTTC.

The sample holds a few counts of this clone. The gene calls are TRBV19 and TRBJ2-7; no firm D call. The V gene lost 6 bases and the J gene lost 3 bases, with 6 bases spanning the gap. The CDR3 loop spans 11 amino acids. Germline values: CDR1 LNHDA, CDR2 SQIVND (reference sequence). CDR3 protein: CASRSGYEQYF. Here the CDR3 DNA reads TGTGCCAGTAGGTCAGGCTACGAGCAGTACTTC.

This chain joins TRBV6-5 and TRBJ1-3; D is undetermined. Germline assignment: CDR1 MNHEY and CDR2 SVGAGI. Trimming cost V 4 bases and J 0 bases, with 10 bases left between them. This CDR3 region has 15 residues. The CDR3 region has the DNA TGTGCCAGCAGTTTCGGACGGTTCTCTGGAAACACCATATATTTT. The encoded protein is CASSFGRFSGNTIYF.

This clone was picked up one time. V and J are TRBV5-1 and TRBJ2-5; tentative D call: TRBD1 (5 bases). CDR1 and CDR2 (germline): SGHRS, YFSETQ. The ends were cut back, 0 bases at V and 5 bases at J, with 11 bases in the middle. The CDR3 runs to 14 residues. The CDR3 nucleotides are TGCGCCAGCAGCTTGGAAGGGGCGCGGGAGACCCAGTACTTC. Amino acid sequence: CASSLEGARETQYF.

Details on this clone: A much larger clone differs from this one at a single base, so this may be a read error. The rearrangement links TRBV7-8 to TRBJ2-7; no clear D gene. CDR1 and CDR2 (germline): SGHVS, FQNEAQ. This CDR3 is 11 amino acids long. Trimming shortened V by 5 bases and J by 3 bases, and 5 bases separated the two germline ends. The CDR3 sequence: CASSVNYEQYF. Written as DNA, the CDR3 is TGTGCCAGCAGCGTTAACTACGAGCAGTACTTC.

V gene TRBV29-1 combines with J gene TRBJ2-5; D is unclear. V lost 0 bases and J lost 1, with 9 bases in between. Germline V gene sequence: CDR1 SQVTM, CDR2 ANQGSEA. This CDR3 has 14 residues. The chain's CDR3 is CSVEESASQETQYF. CDR3 DNA sequence: TGCAGCGTTGAAGAGTCCGCCTCCCAAGAGACCCAGTACTTC.

The CDR3 DNA is TGTGCCACCACCCGGGACAGGGGGCGTAATACGCAGTATTTT. Protein product: CATTRDRGRNTQYF. The rearrangement joins TRBV19 to TRBJ2-3, with 12 bases identical to TRBD1. The V gene end was trimmed by 10 bases and the J gene end by 7 bases; junction bases not matched to a gene: 9. Germline assignment: CDR1 LNHDA and CDR2 SQIVND (reference sequence). CDR3 length: 14 residues. Supplemented by reference TRBV19 and TRBJ2-3, the full variable domain reads DGGITQSPKYLFRKEGQNVTLSCEQNLNHDAMYWYRQDPGQGLRLIYYSQIVNDFQKGDIAEGYSVSREKKESFPLTVTSAQKNPTAFYLCATTRDRGRNTQYFGPGTRLTVL.